A single sample gave rise to the 25 T cell receptor beta chains below, sequenced in a study of blood T cell repertoires in COVID-19. TCRdb keeps only in-frame clones here, not all; method: immunoSEQ multiplex PCR. The sample yields about 100,000 clones, around four fifths seen once. Sequenced: peripheral blood. The receptors were gathered from a human donor in a cohort sampled during active COVID-19.

This chain joins TRBV6-1 and TRBJ1-2; D possibly corresponds to TRBD1 (5 bases). The germline gives CDR1 MNHNS, CDR2 SASEGT. There are 15 residues in the CDR3. V was clipped by 3 bases and J by 0 bases, with 11 bases between them. CDR3 nucleotides: TGTGCCAGCAGTGATCGACAGCATACTAACTATGGCTACACCTTC. Its translation is CASSDRQHTNYGYTF.

The V call is TRBV24-1, the J call TRBJ2-2; D gene uncertain. The CDR3 loop spans 15 amino acids. The germline V gene encodes CDR1 KGHDR and CDR2 SFDVKD. V shed 1 base and J shed 4 bases, with 9 bases lying between them. The CDR3: CATSDFEGGTGELFF. The CDR3 DNA reads as TGTGCCACCAGTGATTTTGAAGGCGGCACCGGGGAGCTGTTTTTT.

CDR3 bases: TGTGCCAGCAGCCGGGACATGGGGAGCGGCGAGCAGTACTTC. Protein product: CASSRDMGSGEQYF. V and J are TRBV5-4 and TRBJ2-7; D is perhaps TRBD1 (6 bases). This CDR3 has 14 residues. The V end was cut by 4 bases, the J end by 6 bases, with 17 bases between. Germline V gene lookup returns CDR1 SGHNT and CDR2 YYREEE (reference sequence).

The rearrangement uses TRBV27 and TRBJ2-7; maybe TRBD1 (5 bases). V was pared by 0 bases and J by 3 bases, with 12 bases between. CDR1 and CDR2 (germline): MNHEY, SMNVEV (reference sequence). The CDR3 consists of 15 residues. CDR3 in amino acids: CASSLSGRQFYEQYF. CDR3 sequence (DNA): TGTGCCAGCAGTTTATCCGGACGACAGTTCTACGAGCAGTACTTC.

The rearrangement uses TRBV5-1 and TRBJ1-5; tentatively, D is TRBD1 (5 bases). This CDR3 spans 15 amino acids. Trimming removed 0 bases from V and 7 bases from J, with 14 bases in between. Germline CDR1 SGHRS, CDR2 YFSETQ. The CDR3 protein is CASSLAGGSAQPQHF. The CDR3 bases are TGCGCCAGCAGCTTGGCCGGGGGTTCGGCCCAGCCCCAGCATTTT.

This chain uses TRBV10-3 with TRBJ1-1; the D gene is possibly TRBD1 (6 bases). Trimming shortened V by 7 bases and J by 1 base, and 13 bases separated the two germline ends. The CDR3 runs 14 residues. The V gene's germline CDR1 is ENHRY and CDR2 SYGVKD. This chain's CDR3 is CAIKGQWANTEAFF. CDR3 nucleotide sequence: TGTGCCATCAAAGGACAGTGGGCGAACACTGAAGCTTTCTTT.

CDR3 DNA: TGTGCCACCAGCAGAGATAAGGGGTTCGGTAACTATGGCTACACCTTC. As protein: CATSRDKGFGNYGYTF. This chain connects TRBV15 to TRBJ1-2; the D gene is possibly TRBD1 (5 bases). CDR3 length equals 16 residues. The germline CDR1 and CDR2 sequences are LNHNV and YYDKDF (reference sequence). Trimming stripped 0 bases from V and 1 base from J, with 12 bases between. Using reference TRBV15 and TRBJ1-2 for the parts outside the CDR3, the full variable domain is DAMVIQNPRYQVTQFGKPVTLSCSQTLNHNVMYWYQQKSSQAPKLLFHYYDKDFNNEADTPDNFQSRRPNTSFCFLDIRSPGLGDTAMYLCATSRDKGFGNYGYTFGSGTRLTVV.

This sequence joins TRBV7-8 and TRBJ2-5; possible D gene TRBD1, 6 bases. With 1 base removed from V and 4 bases from J, the gap between germline ends came to 13 bases. The CDR3 covers 15 residues. Germline V gene lookup returns CDR1 SGHVS and CDR2 FQNEAQ. The chain's CDR3 is CASSLGGRTVETQYF. The DNA for the CDR3 is TGTGCCAGCAGCTTAGGGGGACGGACAGTAGAGACCCAGTACTTC. Full variable domain (outside the CDR3, taken from reference TRBV7-8 and TRBJ2-5): GAGVSQSPRYKVAKRGQDVALRCDPISGHVSLFWYQQALGQGPEFLTYFQNEAQLDKSGLPSDRFFAERPEGSVSTLKIQRTQQEDSAVYLCASSLGGRTVETQYFGPGTRLLVL.

This clone has only one observation. The J gene is TRBJ1-2, the V gene TRBV5-6; D is perhaps TRBD1 (6 bases). V lost 5 bases, J lost 6 bases, and 14 bases lay in between. This CDR3 has 13 residues. CDR1 and CDR2 (germline): SGHDT, YYEEEE. The CDR3 DNA sequence: TGTGCCAGCAGGGAGACAGGCTGGGATGGCTACACCTTC. This gives the protein CASRETGWDGYTF.

The count of this clone is one. The V call is TRBV5-1, the J call TRBJ2-2; D might be TRBD1 (6 bases). CDR3 size: 17 residues. V was clipped by 0 bases and J by 1 base, with 13 bases between them. Per the germline V gene, CDR1 is SGHRS and CDR2 is YFSETQ. The CDR3 nucleotides are TGCGCCAGCAGCTTGGCCGAGAGACAGGAGAACACCGGGGAGCTGTTTTTT. Translation: CASSLAERQENTGELFF.

This clone has only one observation. This chain links TRBV2 with TRBJ2-3; weak D call: TRBD1 (6 bases). V lost 4 bases, J lost 3 bases, and 17 bases lay in between. The CDR3 contains 16 residues. Germline CDR1 reads SNHLY; CDR2 reads FYNNEI. The CDR3 loop reads CASSGIQGITTDTQYF. DNA for the CDR3: TGTGCCAGCAGTGGTATACAGGGCATAACGACAGATACGCAGTATTTT. The full variable domain, in which reference TRBV2 and TRBJ2-3 provide the parts outside the CDR3, is EPEVTQTPSHQVTQMGQEVILRCVPISNHLYFYWYRQILGQKVEFLVSFYNNEISEKSEIFDDQFSVERPDGSNFTLKIRSTKLEDSAMYFCASSGIQGITTDTQYFGPGTRLTVL.

The J gene is TRBJ2-5, the V gene TRBV10-2; TRBD2 is a possible D gene (6 bases). Germline V lookup: CDR1 WSHSY, CDR2 SAAADI. CDR3 size: 14 residues. The germline V and J ends were trimmed by 8 bases and 1 base, with 14 bases remaining between them. Here the CDR3 reads CASVERAGQETQYF. In DNA form, the CDR3 reads TGCGCCAGCGTGGAGAGAGCGGGCCAAGAGACCCAGTACTTC.

The chain links TRBV5-8 to TRBJ2-1, with D perhaps matching TRBD1 (6 bases). Looked up from germline, CDR1 is SGHTS and CDR2 is YDEGEE. The V end was cut by 2 bases, the J end by 0 bases, with 12 bases between. The CDR3 loop spans 16 amino acids. This CDR3 reads CASSLKGVYSYNEQFF. CDR3 in DNA: TGTGCCAGCAGCTTAAAGGGGGTCTACTCCTACAATGAGCAGTTCTTC.

V and J are TRBV24-1 and TRBJ1-6, with D perhaps TRBD1 (5 bases). There are 14 residues in the CDR3. V lost 5 bases and J lost 5, with 9 bases in between. CDR1 and CDR2 (germline): KGHDR, SFDVKD. The CDR3 DNA reads TGTGCCACCAGTGGCCCCAGGGATAATTCACCCCTCCACTTT. Translating it yields CATSGPRDNSPLHF.

This chain joins TRBV5-4 and TRBJ2-7; TRBD1 matches at 7 bases. Germline V gene lookup returns CDR1 SGHNT and CDR2 YYREEE (reference sequence). The CDR3 loop spans 13 amino acids. J was trimmed by 8 bases and V by 4 bases; bases with no gene match: 9. The CDR3 bases are TGTGCCAGCAGCCCGAGGGACAGCTTCAAGCAGTACTTC. It yields the protein CASSPRDSFKQYF. Together with reference TRBV5-4 and TRBJ2-7, the CDR3 gives the full variable domain: ETGVTQSPTHLIKTRGQQVTLRCSSQSGHNTVSWYQQALGQGPQFIFQYYREEENGRGNFPPRFSGLQFPNYSSELNVNALELDDSALYLCASSPRDSFKQYFGPGTRLTVT.

The chain has TRBV5-1 and TRBJ2-5; weak D call: TRBD2 (6 bases). The CDR3 loop spans 16 amino acids. Germline CDR1 is SGHRS and CDR2 is YFSETQ. V was clipped by 0 bases and J by 5 bases, with 17 bases between them. The CDR3 region is CASSLGSGLSMETQYF. The CDR3 bases are TGCGCCAGCAGCTTGGGGTCGGGACTCTCAATGGAGACCCAGTACTTC.

The J gene is TRBJ2-2, the V gene TRBV4-1; 8 bases map to TRBD1. In germline, CDR1 is MGHRA, CDR2 YSYEKL. CDR3 length: 16 residues. J was trimmed by 7 bases and V by 3 bases; bases with no gene match: 10. The CDR3 DNA reads TGCGCCAGCAGCCACGAGGCGCAGGGGGCTGGCGGGGAGCTGTTTTTT. It specifies CASSHEAQGAGGELFF.

The chain has TRBV19 and TRBJ1-2; TRBD1 is a possible D gene (6 bases). This CDR3 is 14 amino acids long. CDR1 and CDR2 from the germline V gene are LNHDA and SQIVND (reference sequence). The V end lost 4 bases, the J end lost 2 bases, and 11 bases lay between the germline ends. This chain's CDR3 is CASSSSRGNYGYTF. In DNA form, the CDR3 reads TGTGCCAGTAGTAGCTCCAGGGGAAACTATGGCTACACCTTC.

This chain links TRBV7-9 with TRBJ2-1; TRBD2 agrees at 10 bases. With V trimmed by 5 bases and J by 9 bases, 13 bases remained unmatched. The CDR3 is made up of 16 amino acids. Germline V gene sequence: CDR1 SEHNR, CDR2 FQNEAQ (reference sequence). Written as DNA, the CDR3 is TGTGCCAGCAGCACACACGCGCTAGCGGGAGAGGCTGAGCAGTTCTTC. Its translation: CASSTHALAGEAEQFF. The variable domain in full, completed from reference TRBV7-9 and TRBJ2-1, reads DTGVSQNPRHKITKRGQNVTFRCDPISEHNRLYWYRQTLGQGPEFLTYFQNEAQLEKSRLLSDRFSAERPKGSFSTLEIQRTEQGDSAMYLCASSTHALAGEAEQFFGPGTRLTVL.

The chain is built from TRBV19 and TRBJ1-5; 8 bases are shared with TRBD1. This CDR3 is 17 amino acids long. Germline V gene sequence: CDR1 LNHDA, CDR2 SQIVND (reference sequence). V lost 10 bases and J lost 2; bases outside the gene matches: 16. The CDR3 spells CATEDRAHRIRNQPQHF. CDR3 nucleotide sequence: TGTGCCACCGAGGACAGGGCCCATAGAATCCGCAATCAGCCCCAGCATTTT.

This clone was seen only once. The chain has TRBV10-2 and TRBJ2-5; 11 bases are a match to TRBD2. V shed 5 bases and J 1 base; nucleotides not matched to a gene: 3. Germline V gene data show CDR1 as WSHSY and CDR2 as SAAADI. This CDR3 contains 15 residues. CDR3 protein: CASSPGTSGQETQYF. DNA for the CDR3: TGCGCCAGCAGTCCCGGGACTAGCGGCCAAGAGACCCAGTACTTC.

This clone was observed a few times. V is TRBV4-1 and J is TRBJ1-5; possibly TRBD1 for D (6 bases). Germline V gives CDR1 MGHRA, CDR2 YSYEKL. Trimming pared 1 base from V and 5 bases from J, leaving 12 bases between. The CDR3 contains 15 residues. CDR3 sequence reads: CASSQARQADQPQHF. CDR3 nucleotides: TGCGCCAGCAGCCAAGCGAGACAGGCCGATCAGCCCCAGCATTTT.

V usage is TRBV5-1 and J usage is TRBJ2-5, with 7 nucleotides matching TRBD1. The V and J ends lost 0 bases and 2 bases, in that order; junction bases with no gene match: 4. The V gene's germline CDR1 is SGHRS and CDR2 YFSETQ. The CDR3 is 15 amino acids. The chain's CDR3 is CASSLATGLQETQYF. CDR3 DNA sequence: TGCGCCAGCAGCTTGGCGACAGGGTTACAAGAGACCCAGTACTTC.

The chain couples TRBV30 to TRBJ1-1; TRBD1 is a possible D gene (5 bases). Germline values: CDR1 GTSNPN, CDR2 SVGIG (reference sequence). V lost 5 bases, J lost 14 bases, and 15 bases lay in between. CDR3 length: 10 amino acids. The CDR3 sequence: CAWGGTGIFF. For the CDR3, the DNA is TGTGCCTGGGGGGGGACTGGGATATTCTTT. The full variable domain, rest sourced from reference TRBV30 and TRBJ1-1, is SQTIHQWPATLVQPVGSPLSLECTVEGTSNPNLYWYRQAAGRGLQLLFYSVGIGQISSEVPQNLSASRPQDRQFILSSKKLLLSDSGFYLCAWGGTGIFFGQGTRLTVV.

About this clone itself: Since a much larger clone is just one base distant, this may be a read error. The chain recombines TRBV27 with TRBJ2-5; D call uncertain. Germline CDR1 MNHEY, CDR2 SMNVEV (reference sequence). Between the trimmed V and J ends, which lost 6 bases and 4 bases, there was a span of 6 bases. This CDR3 is built from 11 residues. The CDR3 DNA sequence: TGTGCCAGCAGCCACGGAGAGACCCAGTACTTC. Translating gives CASSHGETQYF.